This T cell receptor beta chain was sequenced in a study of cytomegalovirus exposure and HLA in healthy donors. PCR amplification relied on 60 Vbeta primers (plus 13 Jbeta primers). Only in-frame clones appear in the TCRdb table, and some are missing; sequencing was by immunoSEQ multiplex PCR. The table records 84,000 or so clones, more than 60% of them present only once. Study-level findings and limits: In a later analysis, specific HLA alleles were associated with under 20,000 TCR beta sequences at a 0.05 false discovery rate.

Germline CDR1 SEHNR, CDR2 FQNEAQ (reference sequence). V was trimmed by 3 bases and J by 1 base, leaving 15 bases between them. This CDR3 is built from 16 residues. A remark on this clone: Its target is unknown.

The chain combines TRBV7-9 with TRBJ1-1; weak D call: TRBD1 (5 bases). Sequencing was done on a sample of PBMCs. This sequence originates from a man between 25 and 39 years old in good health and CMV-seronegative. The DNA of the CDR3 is TGTGCCAGCAGCTTTAGAGGGGTCGGGGGGAACACTGAAGCTTTCTTT. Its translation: CASSFRGVGGNTEAFF.